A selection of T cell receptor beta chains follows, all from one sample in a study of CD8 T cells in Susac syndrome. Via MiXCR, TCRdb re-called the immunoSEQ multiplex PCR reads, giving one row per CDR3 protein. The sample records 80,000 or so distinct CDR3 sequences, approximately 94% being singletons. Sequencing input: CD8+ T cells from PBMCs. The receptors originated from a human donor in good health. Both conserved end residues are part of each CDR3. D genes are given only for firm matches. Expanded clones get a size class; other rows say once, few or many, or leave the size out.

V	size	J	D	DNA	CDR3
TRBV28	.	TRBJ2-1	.	TGTGCCAGCAGTAGGGATGAGCAGTTCTTC	CASSRDEQFF
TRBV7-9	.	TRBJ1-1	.	TGTGCCAGCAGCTTAGGTGCCAGCTTGAACACTGAAGCTTTCTTT	CASSLGASLNTEAFF
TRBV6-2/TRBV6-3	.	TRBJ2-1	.	TGTGCCAGCAGTTATGGTGAGCAGTTCTTC	CASSYGEQFF
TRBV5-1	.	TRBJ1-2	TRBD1	TGCGCCAGCAGAGACAGGGGAGGAGATTATGGCTACACCTTC	CASRDRGGDYGYTF
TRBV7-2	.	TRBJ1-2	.	TGTGCCAGCAGCTCCTTCCTCTATGGCTACACCTTC	CASSSFLYGYTF
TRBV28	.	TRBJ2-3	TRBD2	TGTGCCAGCAGTGATACCCGGGCTAGCGGAAGCACAGATACGCAGTATTTT	CASSDTRASGSTDTQYF
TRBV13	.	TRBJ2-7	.	TGTGCCAGCAGCTCCGGACGGGCCTACGAGCAGTACTTC	CASSSGRAYEQYF
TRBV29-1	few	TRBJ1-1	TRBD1	TGCAGCGACGCGGACAGGGCAGAAGCTTTCTTT	CSDADRAEAFF
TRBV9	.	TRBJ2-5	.	TGTGCCAGCAGCGTAGGCCCGAACCAAGAGACCCAGTACTTC	CASSVGPNQETQYF
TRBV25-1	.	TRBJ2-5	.	TGTGCCAGCAGTGAAGCAGGTGCGACCCAGTACTTC	CASSEAGATQYF
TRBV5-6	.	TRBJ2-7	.	TGTGCCAGCAGCCCCCGAAACGGGCCCGAGCAGTACTTC	CASSPRNGPEQYF
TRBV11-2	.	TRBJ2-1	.	TGTGCCACTATATCGGATACATCCTACAATGAGCAGTTCTTC	CATISDTSYNEQFF
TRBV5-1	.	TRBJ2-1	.	TGCGCCAGCACGTCGGGGGGCGGCTACAATGAGCAGTTCTTC	CASTSGGGYNEQFF
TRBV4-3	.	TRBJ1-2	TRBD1	TGCGCCAGCAGCCAAGAGGCAGGGGGCGGGGGTGGCTACACCTTC	CASSQEAGGGGGYTF
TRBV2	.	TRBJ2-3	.	TGTGCCAGCAGTGAAGGGTTCGCAGATACGCAGTATTTT	CASSEGFADTQYF
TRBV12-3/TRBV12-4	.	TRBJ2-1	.	TGTGCCAGCAGTTTCAGTCTTAGGGATGAGCAGTTCTTC	CASSFSLRDEQFF
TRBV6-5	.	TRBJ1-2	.	TGTGCCAGCAACCCTCGACAGTCCCCTAACTATGGCTACACCTTC	CASNPRQSPNYGYTF
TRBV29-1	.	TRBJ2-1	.	TGCAGCGTTGATTTACGGGGGGCAGGTGAGCAGTTCTTC	CSVDLRGAGEQFF